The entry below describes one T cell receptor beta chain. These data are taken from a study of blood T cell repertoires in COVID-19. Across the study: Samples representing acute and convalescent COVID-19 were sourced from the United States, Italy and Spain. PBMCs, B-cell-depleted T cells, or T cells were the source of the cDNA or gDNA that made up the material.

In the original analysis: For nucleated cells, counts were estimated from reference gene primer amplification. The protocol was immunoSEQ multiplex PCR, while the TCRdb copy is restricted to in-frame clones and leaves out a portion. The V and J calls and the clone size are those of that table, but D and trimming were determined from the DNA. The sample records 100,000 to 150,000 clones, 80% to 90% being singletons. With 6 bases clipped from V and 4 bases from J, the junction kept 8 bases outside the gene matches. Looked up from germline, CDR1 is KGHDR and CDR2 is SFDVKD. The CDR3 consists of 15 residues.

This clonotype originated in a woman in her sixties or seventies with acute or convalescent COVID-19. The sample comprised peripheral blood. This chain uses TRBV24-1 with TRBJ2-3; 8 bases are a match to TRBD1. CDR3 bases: TGTGCCACCAGTCCAGGGGGCAGAAGGGCAGATACGCAGTATTTT. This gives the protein CATSPGGRRADTQYF.